A selection of T cell receptor beta chains follows, all from one sample in a study of T cells in Graves' hyperthyroidism and ophthalmopathy. In TCRdb, the multiplex PCR reads were re-called with MiXCR into one record per CDR3 protein. The sample includes 250,000 to 300,000 distinct CDR3 sequences, roughly 14% of them seen just once. Specimen: blood. The receptors were gathered from a woman in her 40s with Graves' hyperthyroidism that later progressed to Graves' ophthalmopathy. The CDR3 runs from the conserved cysteine through the conserved F or W. Fields, in order: V gene, clone size, D gene, J gene, CDR3 protein, CDR3 DNA. A D gene is named only where the DNA matches it firmly. Not all rows give a size; the values are once, few, many and, for expanded clones, a class.

TRBV7-9,many,-,TRBJ1-2,CASSLWTEEYGYTF,TGTGCCAGCAGCCTTTGGACGGAGGAATATGGCTACACCTTC
TRBV20-1,many,-,TRBJ2-1,CSARVTGDVLNEQFF,TGCAGTGCTAGGGTGACAGGAGACGTCCTCAATGAGCAGTTCTTC
TRBV28,many,TRBD1,TRBJ2-7,CASSRPGQGIYEQYF,TGTGCCAGCAGTCGACCGGGACAGGGCATCTACGAGCAGTACTTC
TRBV30,many,-,TRBJ1-5,CAWSRGADSNQPQHF,TGTGCCTGGAGTAGGGGGGCGGATAGCAATCAGCCCCAGCATTTT
TRBV3-1,few,TRBD2,TRBJ2-7,CASSGKRESAYEQYF,TGTGCCAGCAGCGGGAAGCGGGAGAGCGCCTACGAGCAGTACTTC
TRBV20-1,many,TRBD1,TRBJ1-1,CSTMGQLNTEAFF,TGCAGCACGATGGGACAGTTGAACACTGAAGCTTTCTTT
TRBV7-8,-,-,TRBJ2-5,CASSSIGAPGETQYF,TGTGCCAGCAGCTCAATAGGGGCCCCGGGGGAGACCCAGTACTTC
TRBV9,few,-,TRBJ2-1,CASSAPVNNEQFF,TGTGCCAGCAGCGCTCCTGTGAACAATGAGCAGTTCTTC
TRBV20-1,many,TRBD2,TRBJ2-7,CSARDRSSGIYEQYF,TGCAGTGCTAGAGATCGTAGTAGCGGGATCTACGAGCAGTACTTC
TRBV18,many,-,TRBJ1-1,CASSPRGFGTEAFF,TGTGCCAGCTCACCCCGAGGGTTCGGCACTGAAGCTTTCTTT
TRBV27,many,-,TRBJ2-2,CASSFGPTGELFF,TGTGCCAGCAGTTTTGGGCCCACCGGGGAGCTGTTTTTT
TRBV12-5,many,-,TRBJ2-1,CASAPSIANEQFF,TGTGCTAGTGCCCCCTCGATAGCAAATGAGCAGTTCTTC
TRBV5-1,many,-,TRBJ2-3,CASSPSDATDTQYF,TGCGCCAGCAGCCCCTCCGACGCCACAGATACGCAGTATTTT
TRBV2,many,TRBD2,TRBJ2-7,CASSEWGTSGRGYEQYF,TGTGCCAGCAGTGAATGGGGGACTAGCGGGAGGGGCTACGAGCAGTACTTC
TRBV6-5,-,TRBD1,TRBJ1-1,CAISYSGTANTEAFF,TGTGCCATCAGTTATTCCGGGACAGCCAACACTGAAGCTTTCTTT
TRBV20-1,many,-,TRBJ1-6,CSARVSNERPLHF,TGCAGTGCTAGAGTTTCAAATGAAAGGCCCCTCCACTTT
TRBV10-3,once,TRBD2,TRBJ2-1,CAISEGEIFLAGENSYNEQFF,TGTGCCATCAGTGAGGGGGAAATTTTCCTAGCGGGCGAAAACTCCTACAATGAGCAGTTCTTC
TRBV20-1,few,-,TRBJ2-1,CSASRGGFNEQFF,TGCAGTGCTAGCCGGGGAGGTTTCAATGAGCAGTTCTTC
TRBV7-6,few,-,TRBJ1-4,CASSLGPVFPTNEKLFF,TGTGCCAGCAGCTTAGGGCCGGTTTTCCCCACAAATGAAAAACTGTTTTTT
TRBV19,many,-,TRBJ2-1,CASSIDLGSSLYNEQFF,TGTGCCAGTAGTATAGATCTTGGGAGTTCCCTCTACAATGAGCAGTTCTTC
TRBV7-2,-,-,TRBJ2-3,CASSLAQAVGTQYF,TGTGCCAGCAGCTTAGCGCAAGCGGTCGGCACGCAGTATTTT
TRBV27,many,-,TRBJ2-7,CASSLGGARYEQYF,TGTGCCAGCAGTTTAGGAGGGGCCCGCTACGAGCAGTACTTC
TRBV3-1,-,-,TRBJ2-5,CASSHSRFIATRDSWTQYF,TGTGCCAGCAGCCATAGCCGTTTTATTGCCACCCGGGATAGCTGGACCCAGTACTTC
TRBV5-1,-,TRBD1,TRBJ2-7,CASSPTHSGQGLHEQYF,TGCGCCAGCAGCCCAACCCACTCGGGACAGGGATTACACGAGCAGTACTTC
TRBV27,many,-,TRBJ1-5,CASRNKWDSNQPQHF,TGTGCCAGCAGAAATAAATGGGATAGCAATCAGCCCCAGCATTTT
TRBV19,few,-,TRBJ2-3,CASSKPATTDTQYF,TGTGCCAGTAGTAAGCCGGCGACCACAGATACGCAGTATTTT
TRBV18,many,TRBD1,TRBJ2-3,CASSPRGRVTDTQYF,TGTGCCAGCTCACCCAGGGGGCGAGTCACAGATACGCAGTATTTT
TRBV5-4,few,TRBD1,TRBJ1-2,CASSRENRDSYGYTF,TGTGCCAGCAGCAGAGAAAACCGGGACAGCTATGGCTACACCTTC
TRBV9,many,-,TRBJ2-7,CASSSDGYEQYF,TGTGCCAGCAGCTCGGACGGGTACGAGCAGTACTTC
TRBV7-9,few,-,TRBJ2-7,CASSPEEAYYEQYF,TGTGCCAGCAGCCCCGAGGAGGCTTACTACGAGCAGTACTTC
TRBV5-4,-,-,TRBJ1-4,CASSSWPNNEKLFF,TGTGCCAGCAGCTCCTGGCCCAATAATGAAAAACTGTTTTTT
TRBV28,many,TRBD2,TRBJ2-1,CASSLRAGGDNEQFF,TGTGCCAGCAGTTTAAGGGCGGGAGGAGACAATGAGCAGTTCTTC
TRBV5-6,few,-,TRBJ2-3,CASSLLLVTDTQYF,TGTGCCAGCAGCCTACTCCTAGTGACAGATACGCAGTATTTT
TRBV5-1,many,-,TRBJ1-1,CASRTPNTEAFF,TGCGCCAGCAGAACACCGAACACTGAAGCTTTCTTT
TRBV28,-,TRBD1,TRBJ1-5,CASEGQGLNQPQHF,TGTGCCAGTGAGGGACAGGGATTAAATCAGCCCCAGCATTTT
TRBV3-1,many,-,TRBJ1-5,CASSQQGWNQPQHF,TGTGCCAGCAGCCAACAGGGTTGGAATCAGCCCCAGCATTTT
TRBV20-1,-,-,TRBJ2-1,CSANCNGEEQFF,TGCAGTGCTAACTGTAATGGGGAAGAGCAGTTCTTC
TRBV7-2,-,-,TRBJ2-5,CASSPADIETQYF,TGTGCCAGCAGCCCCGCGGACATCGAGACCCAGTACTTC
TRBV11-2,many,-,TRBJ2-3,CASSTRLGETQYF,TGTGCCAGCAGCACCCGGCTGGGCGAAACGCAGTATTTT
TRBV7-9,many,TRBD2,TRBJ2-5,CASSKLAGETQYF,TGTGCCAGCAGCAAACTAGCGGGAGAGACCCAGTACTTC
TRBV9,few,-,TRBJ1-5,CASSVGVGVQPQHF,TGTGCCAGCAGCGTAGGAGTAGGAGTTCAGCCCCAGCATTTT